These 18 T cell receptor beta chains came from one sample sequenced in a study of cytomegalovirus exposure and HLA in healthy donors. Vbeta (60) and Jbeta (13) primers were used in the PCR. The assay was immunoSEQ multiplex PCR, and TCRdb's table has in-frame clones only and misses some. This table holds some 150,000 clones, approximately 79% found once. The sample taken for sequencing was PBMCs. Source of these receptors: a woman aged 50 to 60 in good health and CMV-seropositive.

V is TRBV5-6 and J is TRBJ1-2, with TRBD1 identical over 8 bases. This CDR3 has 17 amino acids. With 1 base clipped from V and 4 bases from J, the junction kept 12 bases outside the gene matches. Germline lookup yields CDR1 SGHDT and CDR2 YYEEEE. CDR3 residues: CASSLRQGAGVGYGYTF. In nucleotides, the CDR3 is TGTGCCAGCAGCTTGAGGCAGGGGGCGGGTGTTGGCTATGGCTACACCTTC.

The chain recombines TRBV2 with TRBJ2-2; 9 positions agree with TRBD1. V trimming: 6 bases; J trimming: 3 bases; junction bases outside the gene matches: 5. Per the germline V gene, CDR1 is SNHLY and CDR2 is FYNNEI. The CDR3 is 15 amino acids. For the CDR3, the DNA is TGTGCCAGCAGGGGACAGGGATCGGACACCGGGGAGCTGTTTTTT. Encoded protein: CASRGQGSDTGELFF.

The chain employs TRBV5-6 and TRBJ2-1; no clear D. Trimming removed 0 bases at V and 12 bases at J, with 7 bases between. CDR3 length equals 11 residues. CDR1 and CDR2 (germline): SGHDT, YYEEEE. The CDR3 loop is CASSLGAGQFF. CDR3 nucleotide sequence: TGTGCCAGCAGCTTGGGGGCTGGGCAGTTCTTC.

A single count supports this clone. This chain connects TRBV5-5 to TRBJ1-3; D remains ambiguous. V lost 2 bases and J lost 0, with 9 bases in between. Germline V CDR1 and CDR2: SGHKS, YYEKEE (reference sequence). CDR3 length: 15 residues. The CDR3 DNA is TGTGCCAGCAGCTTAAGCGGTCCCTCTGGAAACACCATATATTTT. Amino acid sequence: CASSLSGPSGNTIYF.

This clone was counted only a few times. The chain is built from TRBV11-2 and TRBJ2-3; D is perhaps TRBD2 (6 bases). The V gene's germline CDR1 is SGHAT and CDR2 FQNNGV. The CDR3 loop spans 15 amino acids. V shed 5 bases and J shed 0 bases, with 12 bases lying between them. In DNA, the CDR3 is TGTGCCAGCAGCGAAGTCGGACTAAGCACAGATACGCAGTATTTT. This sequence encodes CASSEVGLSTDTQYF.

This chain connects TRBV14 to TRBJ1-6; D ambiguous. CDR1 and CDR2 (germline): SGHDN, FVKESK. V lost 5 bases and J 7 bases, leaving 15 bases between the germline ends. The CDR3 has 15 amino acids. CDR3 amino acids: CASSVGGSPNSPLHF. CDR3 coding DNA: TGTGCCAGCAGCGTCGGAGGTTCTCCGAATTCACCCCTCCACTTT.

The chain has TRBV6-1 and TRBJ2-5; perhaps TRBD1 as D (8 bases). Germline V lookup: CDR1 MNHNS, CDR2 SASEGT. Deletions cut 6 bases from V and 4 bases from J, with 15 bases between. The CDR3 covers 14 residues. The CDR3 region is CASRGGQGAETQYF. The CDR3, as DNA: TGTGCCAGCAGGGGGGGGCAGGGGGCAGAGACCCAGTACTTC.

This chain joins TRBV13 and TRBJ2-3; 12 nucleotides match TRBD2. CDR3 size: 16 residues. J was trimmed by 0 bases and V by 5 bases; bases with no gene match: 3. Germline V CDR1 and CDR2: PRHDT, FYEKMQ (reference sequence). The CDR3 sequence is CASSTLAGGSTDTQYF. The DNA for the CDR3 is TGTGCCAGCAGCACACTAGCGGGGGGAAGCACAGATACGCAGTATTTT.

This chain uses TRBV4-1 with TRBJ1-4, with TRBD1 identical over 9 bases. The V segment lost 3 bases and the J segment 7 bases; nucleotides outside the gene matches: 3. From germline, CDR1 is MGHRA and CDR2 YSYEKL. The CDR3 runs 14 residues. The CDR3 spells CASSQTGGGEKLFF. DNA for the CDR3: TGCGCCAGCAGCCAGACAGGGGGAGGTGAAAAACTGTTTTTT.

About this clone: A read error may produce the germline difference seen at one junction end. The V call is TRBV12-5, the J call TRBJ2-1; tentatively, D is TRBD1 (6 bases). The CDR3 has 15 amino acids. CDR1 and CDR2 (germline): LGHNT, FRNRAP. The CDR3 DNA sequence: TGTGCTCGTGGTTTGGTACGGAGCAGGGGCAATGAGCAGTTCTTC. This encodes CARGLVRSRGNEQFF. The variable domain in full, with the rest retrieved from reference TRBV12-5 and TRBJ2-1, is DARVTQTPRHKVTEMGQEVTMRCQPILGHNTVFWYRQTMMQGLELLAYFRNRAPLDDSGMPKDRFSAEMPDATLATLKIQPSEPRDSAVYFCARGLVRSRGNEQFFGPGTRLTVL.

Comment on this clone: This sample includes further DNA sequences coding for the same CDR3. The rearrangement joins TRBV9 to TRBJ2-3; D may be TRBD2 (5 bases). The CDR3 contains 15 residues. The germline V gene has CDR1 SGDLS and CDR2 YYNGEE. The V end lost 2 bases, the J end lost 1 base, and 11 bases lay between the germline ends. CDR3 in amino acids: CASSVSGGGTDTQYF. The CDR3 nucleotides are TGTGCCAGCAGCGTGAGCGGTGGGGGCACAGATACGCAGTATTTT.

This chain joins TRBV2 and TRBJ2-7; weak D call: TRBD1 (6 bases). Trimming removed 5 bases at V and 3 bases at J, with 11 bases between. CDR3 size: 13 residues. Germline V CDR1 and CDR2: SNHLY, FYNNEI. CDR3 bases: TGTGCCAGCAGTTCCAGGGGCGGCTACGAGCAGTACTTC. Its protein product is CASSSRGGYEQYF.

CDR3 DNA sequence: TGCGCCAGCAGCCAAGAGGCCTCCCAGAGGACCTACGAGCAGTACTTC. Translated: CASSQEASQRTYEQYF. The chain employs TRBV4-3 and TRBJ2-7; the D is unclear. Germline lookup yields CDR1 LGHNA and CDR2 YSLEER. The germline V and J ends were trimmed by 0 bases and 2 bases, with 14 bases remaining between them. This CDR3 region has 16 residues.

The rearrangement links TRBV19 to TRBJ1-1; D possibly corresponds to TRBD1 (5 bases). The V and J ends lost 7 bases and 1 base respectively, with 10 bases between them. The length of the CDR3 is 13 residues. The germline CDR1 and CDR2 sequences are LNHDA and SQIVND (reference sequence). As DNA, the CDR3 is TGTGCCAGTACGCAGGGATCGAACACTGAAGCTTTCTTT. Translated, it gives CASTQGSNTEAFF. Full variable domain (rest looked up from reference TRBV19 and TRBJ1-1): DGGITQSPKYLFRKEGQNVTLSCEQNLNHDAMYWYRQDPGQGLRLIYYSQIVNDFQKGDIAEGYSVSREKKESFPLTVTSAQKNPTAFYLCASTQGSNTEAFFGQGTRLTVV.

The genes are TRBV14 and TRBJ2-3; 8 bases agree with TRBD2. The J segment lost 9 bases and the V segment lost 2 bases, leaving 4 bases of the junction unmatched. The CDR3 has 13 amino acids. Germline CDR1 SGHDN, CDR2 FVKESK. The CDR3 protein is CASSQRLAQTQYF. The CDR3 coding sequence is TGTGCCAGCAGCCAACGACTAGCGCAGACGCAGTATTTT.

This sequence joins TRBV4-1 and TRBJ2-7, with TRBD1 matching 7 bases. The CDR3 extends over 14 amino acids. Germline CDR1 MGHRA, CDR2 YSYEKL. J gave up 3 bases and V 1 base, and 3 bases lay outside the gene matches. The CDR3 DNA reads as TGCGCCAGCAGCCAAGTCTCAGGGGGCTACGAGCAGTACTTC. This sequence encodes CASSQVSGGYEQYF.

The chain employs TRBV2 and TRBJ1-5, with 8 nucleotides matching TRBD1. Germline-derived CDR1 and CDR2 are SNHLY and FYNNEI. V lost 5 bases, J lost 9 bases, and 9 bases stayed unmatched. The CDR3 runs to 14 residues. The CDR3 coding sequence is TGTGCCAGCAGTCCACGACAGGGGAGGCCGCCCCAGCATTTT. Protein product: CASSPRQGRPPQHF.

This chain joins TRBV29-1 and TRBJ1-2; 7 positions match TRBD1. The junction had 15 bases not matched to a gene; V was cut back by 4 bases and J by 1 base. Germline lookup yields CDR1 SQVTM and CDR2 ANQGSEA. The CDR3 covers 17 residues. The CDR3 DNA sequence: TGCAGCGTTGGGAGTGGACAGGCTAGAAGGTTTAACTATGGCTACACCTTC. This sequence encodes CSVGSGQARRFNYGYTF. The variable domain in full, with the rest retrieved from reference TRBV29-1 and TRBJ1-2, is SAVISQKPSRDICQRGTSLTIQCQVDSQVTMMFWYRQQPGQSLTLIATANQGSEATYESGFVIDKFPISRPNLTFSTLTVSNMSPEDSSIYLCSVGSGQARRFNYGYTFGSGTRLTVV.